Listed here is a single T cell receptor (beta chain). Its matching antigen is unknown. This CDR3 is 14 amino acids long. V was clipped by 10 bases and J by 0 bases, with 16 bases between them. In germline, CDR1 is ENHRY, CDR2 SYGVKD. The entry originates in a study of T cell responses to AZD1222 COVID-19 vaccine. Findings and caveats of the study: Sampling captured repertoires only after the peak T cell response.

Repertoires were generated with immunoSEQ multiplex PCR, while TCRdb's copy carries only in-frame clones and drops some. This sample yields 140,000 or so clones, of which 85% to 90% are seen a single time; around 1.6% belongs to the top ten. This chain uses TRBV10-3 with TRBJ2-7; D not resolved. The source was peripheral blood, collected on day 0 of AZD1222 vaccination. The sequence was obtained from an adult in good health. CDR3 coding DNA: TGTGCCAATACTTCAGAGATAAGCTCCTACGAGCAGTACTTC. This codes for CANTSEISSYEQYF.